This TCR beta chain was found in a study of T cells in Graves' hyperthyroidism and ophthalmopathy. PBMCs were derived from around 10 ml fresh peripheral blood. CDR1 SEHNR and CDR2 FQNEAQ come from the germline V gene (reference sequence). V lost 5 bases and J 1 base, leaving 14 bases between the germline ends. The CDR3 totals 16 residues. Amplification targeted TCR beta CDR3 regions from RNA transcripts. An initial round of RT-PCR targeting the TCR CDR3 relied on the HTBI primer set. Via MiXCR, TCRdb re-called the multiplex PCR reads, giving one row per CDR3 protein. The data contain hundreds of thousands of distinct CDR3 sequences, roughly 14% of them seen just once; the ten biggest clones take up about 12%.

This chain joins TRBV7-9 and TRBJ2-2; D gene uncertain. Sequencing used blood. The clonotype was recovered from a woman between 50 and 59 years old with Graves' ophthalmopathy. CDR3 loop: CASSKQIRQNTGELFF. CDR3 nucleotide sequence: TGTGCCAGCAGCAAACAAATTCGACAGAACACCGGGGAGCTGTTTTTT.